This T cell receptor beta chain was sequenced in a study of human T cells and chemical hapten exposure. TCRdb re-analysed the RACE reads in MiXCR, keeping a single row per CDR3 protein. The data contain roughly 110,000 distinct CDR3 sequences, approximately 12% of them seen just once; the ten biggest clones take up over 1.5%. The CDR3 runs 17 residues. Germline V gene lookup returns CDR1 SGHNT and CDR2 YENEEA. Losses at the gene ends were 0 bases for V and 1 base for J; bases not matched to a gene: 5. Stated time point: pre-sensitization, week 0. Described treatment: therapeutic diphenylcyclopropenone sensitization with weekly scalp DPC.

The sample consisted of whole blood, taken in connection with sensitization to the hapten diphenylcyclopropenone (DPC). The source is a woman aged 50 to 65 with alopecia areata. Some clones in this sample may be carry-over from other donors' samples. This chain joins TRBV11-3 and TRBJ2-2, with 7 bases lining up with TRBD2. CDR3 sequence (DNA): TGTGCCAGCAGCTTAGATAGTCTAGCGGTGAACACCGGGGAGCTGTTTTTT. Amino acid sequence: CASSLDSLAVNTGELFF.